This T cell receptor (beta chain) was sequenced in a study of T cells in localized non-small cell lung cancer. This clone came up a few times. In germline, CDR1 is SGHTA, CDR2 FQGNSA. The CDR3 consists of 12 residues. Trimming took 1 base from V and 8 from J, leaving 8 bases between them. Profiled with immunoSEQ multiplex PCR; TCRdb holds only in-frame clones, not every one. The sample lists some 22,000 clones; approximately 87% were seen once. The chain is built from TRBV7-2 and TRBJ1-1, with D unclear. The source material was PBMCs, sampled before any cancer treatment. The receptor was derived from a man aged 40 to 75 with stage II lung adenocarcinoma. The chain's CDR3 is CASSLVREEAFF. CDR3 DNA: TGTGCCAGCAGCTTAGTTCGGGAAGAAGCTTTCTTT.